The 15 T cell receptor beta chains below were found in one sample sequenced in a study of shared clonotypes between healthy human individuals. Sequenced by immunoSEQ multiplex PCR; TCRdb stores in-frame clones only, minus some. The sample lists over 2 million clones, 92% seen once, with around 0.4% in the top ten. The sequencing sample was made of naive CD4+ T cells from PBMCs. Subset indicated: CD45RA+ positively selected. The receptors were sampled from a man in his late teens or twenties in good health. Some clones in this sample may be carry-over from other donors' samples.

This chain joins TRBV4-2 and TRBJ2-1; D not resolved. The V end lost 2 bases, the J end lost 10 bases, and 15 bases lay between the germline ends. This CDR3 has 14 amino acids. In germline, CDR1 is LGHNA, CDR2 YNFKEQ. The CDR3 spells CASSQLIGTNEQFF. CDR3 sequence (DNA): TGTGCCAGCAGCCAATTGATAGGCACCAACGAGCAGTTCTTC.

V gene TRBV19 combines with J gene TRBJ1-5, with 7 bases identical to TRBD1. The CDR3 covers 17 residues. V lost 3 bases, J lost 2 bases, and 10 bases stayed unmatched. Germline CDR1 is LNHDA and CDR2 is SQIVND (reference sequence). For the CDR3, the DNA is TGTGCCAGTAGTATCATACAGGGGAATAGGGGCAATCAGCCCCAGCATTTT. This encodes CASSIIQGNRGNQPQHF.

The sample holds one count of this clone. The chain uses TRBV11-2 and TRBJ1-2; weak D call: TRBD1 (5 bases). Per the germline V gene, CDR1 is SGHAT and CDR2 is FQNNGV. The CDR3 length is 14 residues. V lost 5 bases to trimming and J lost 4 bases, with 14 bases between them. CDR3 coding DNA: TGTGCCAGCAGCCTGACCTCGGGGGTCTATGGCTACACCTTC. It is translated as CASSLTSGVYGYTF.

The chain couples TRBV2 to TRBJ1-2; D gene unclear. CDR1 SNHLY and CDR2 FYNNEI come from the germline V gene. V was pared by 5 bases and J by 4 bases, with 11 bases between. The length of the CDR3 is 13 residues. CDR3 sequence (DNA): TGTGCCAGCAGTCCCGCTTTGCCCTATGGCTACACCTTC. Translation: CASSPALPYGYTF.

Details on this clone: Other DNA sequences in this sample translate to the same CDR3. V usage is TRBV27 and J usage is TRBJ2-2; 8 bases are shared with TRBD2. The J segment lost 5 bases and the V segment lost 2 bases, leaving 4 bases of the junction unmatched. From germline, CDR1 is MNHEY and CDR2 SMNVEV (reference sequence). The CDR3 extends over 15 amino acids. This CDR3 reads CASSLRRGGTGELFF. The CDR3 region has the DNA TGTGCCAGCAGTTTACGCCGGGGGGGAACCGGGGAGCTGTTTTTT.

Remarks on this clone: The same CDR3 also results from other DNA sequences found in this sample. As DNA, the CDR3 is TGTGCCAGCAGCGTAGGGGGGACTAGCGCCTACGAGCAGTACTTC. Protein: CASSVGGTSAYEQYF. This chain links TRBV9 with TRBJ2-7; TRBD2 aligns across 10 bases. Germline-derived CDR1 and CDR2 are SGDLS and YYNGEE. V dropped 0 bases and J dropped 2; count of bases not matched to a gene: 2. The CDR3 has 15 residues.

This clone was picked up one time. The rearrangement uses TRBV18 and TRBJ1-1; no definite D call. The length of the CDR3 is 15 residues. Trimming pared 3 bases from V and 6 bases from J, leaving 17 bases between. Germline V lookup: CDR1 KGHSH, CDR2 LQKENI. The CDR3 nucleotides read TGTGCCAGCTCACCGTCTGCGGCGGGAGGGTCTGAAGCTTTCTTT. This gives the protein CASSPSAAGGSEAFF.

The chain couples TRBV15 to TRBJ1-1; the D is unclear. The germline V gene encodes CDR1 LNHNV and CDR2 YYDKDF (reference sequence). The length of the CDR3 is 14 residues. Between the trimmed V and J ends, which lost 0 bases and 3 bases, there was a span of 8 bases. The CDR3 is CATSRDQKYTEAFF. CDR3 in DNA: TGTGCCACCAGCAGAGATCAGAAGTACACTGAAGCTTTCTTT. Combining the CDR3 with reference TRBV15 and TRBJ1-1 gives the whole variable domain DAMVIQNPRYQVTQFGKPVTLSCSQTLNHNVMYWYQQKSSQAPKLLFHYYDKDFNNEADTPDNFQSRRPNTSFCFLDIRSPGLGDTAMYLCATSRDQKYTEAFFGQGTRLTVV.

The chain couples TRBV7-9 to TRBJ2-7, with TRBD1 identical over 7 bases. The length of the CDR3 is 13 residues. Per germline, CDR1 SEHNR and CDR2 FQNEAQ (reference sequence). The trim removed 6 bases at V and 6 bases at J, leaving 8 bases unmatched. In DNA, the CDR3 is TGTGCCAGCAGGTGGGACAGAAATACCGAGCAGTACTTC. Translating it yields CASRWDRNTEQYF.

The chain employs TRBV28 and TRBJ2-5, with TRBD2 matching 8 bases. Germline CDR1 and CDR2: MDHEN and SYDVKM. V lost 5 bases and J lost 5; bases outside the gene matches: 4. CDR3 length: 13 residues. The CDR3 DNA follows: TGTGCCAGCAGTGGAGCGGGAGTGGAGACCCAGTACTTC. This gives the protein CASSGAGVETQYF.

The CDR3 region is CASSLTGQGTEQFF. CDR3 nucleotides: TGTGCCAGCAGCTTAACCGGACAGGGCACTGAGCAGTTCTTC. The chain links TRBV7-3 to TRBJ2-1, with 8 bases fitting TRBD1. The CDR3 is 14 residues long. The V gene end was trimmed by 0 bases and the J gene end by 9 bases; junction bases not matched to a gene: 4. Per the germline V gene, CDR1 is SGHTA and CDR2 is FQGTGA.

This clone turned up a few times. The chain links TRBV11-2 to TRBJ1-5; D not certain. The CDR3 covers 13 residues. The germline V and J ends were trimmed by 2 bases and 8 bases, with 10 bases remaining between them. The germline V gene encodes CDR1 SGHAT and CDR2 FQNNGV. CDR3 protein: CASSLSGGKPQHF. CDR3 nucleotide sequence: TGTGCCAGCAGCTTATCAGGAGGGAAGCCCCAGCATTTT.

This clone was seen a single time. The chain has TRBV14 and TRBJ2-5, with unresolved D. CDR1 and CDR2 (germline): SGHDN, FVKESK. CDR3 size: 14 residues. V lost 0 bases, J lost 7 bases, and 12 bases lay in between. This CDR3 is CASSQDLSPGTQYF. The CDR3 DNA reads TGTGCCAGCAGCCAAGATCTGTCTCCGGGGACCCAGTACTTC.

The chain recombines TRBV27 with TRBJ1-2, with 8 bases lining up with TRBD1. The V gene's germline CDR1 is MNHEY and CDR2 SMNVEV (reference sequence). The CDR3 has 14 residues. Trimming removed 7 bases from V and 3 bases from J; junction bases left unmatched: 7. The CDR3 is CASTRTGHDYGYTF. The CDR3 coding sequence is TGTGCCAGCACCCGGACAGGGCATGACTATGGCTACACCTTC.

The chain links TRBV5-6 to TRBJ1-4; 10 bases are a match to TRBD1. The trim removed 4 bases at V and 8 bases at J, leaving 5 bases unmatched. CDR3 length: 14 residues. Per the germline V gene, CDR1 is SGHDT and CDR2 is YYEEEE. The CDR3 is CASSRDRGGEKLFF. For the CDR3, the DNA is TGTGCCAGCAGCCGGGACAGGGGTGGGGAAAAACTGTTTTTT.